This is a list of T cell receptor beta chains from one sample in a study of blood T cell repertoires in COVID-19. Some clones are missing from TCRdb's copy, which holds only in-frame ones; the method was immunoSEQ multiplex PCR. The sample holds around 130,000 clones, 65% to 90% seen once. Sample: PBMCs or T cells enriched from blood (not recorded which). These TCRs come from a woman in her forties or fifties who had recovered from COVID-19. Both conserved end residues are part of each CDR3. The D gene is left open where the match is weak. Only part of the rows carry a size: once, few, many, or a class if the clone is expanded.

>TRBV12-3/TRBV12-4|-|11|-|TRBJ2-1
TGTGCCAGCACCCGTAGAAATGAGCAGTTCTTC
CASTRRNEQFF
>TRBV12-3/TRBV12-4|-|13|TRBD1|TRBJ1-4
TGTGCCAGCAGTATCAACAGGGGCGAAAAACTGTTTTTT
CASSINRGEKLFF
>TRBV7-9|-|14|-|TRBJ2-7
TGTGCCAGCAGCTTAGAGTCCAGGGGCAACGAGCAGTACTTC
CASSLESRGNEQYF
>TRBV9|-|14|TRBD1|TRBJ2-3
TGTGCCAGCAGCGTAGGGGACAGGGCAGATACGCAGTATTTT
CASSVGDRADTQYF
>TRBV29-1|-|15|TRBD2|TRBJ2-3
TGCAGCGTTGATAGGTCTAGCGGGAGCACAGATACGCAGTATTTT
CSVDRSSGSTDTQYF
>TRBV7-8|-|13|-|TRBJ1-1
TGTGCCAGCAGCTTAGCACGCACAGGCACAGCTTTCTTT
CASSLARTGTAFF
>TRBV5-1|once|17|-|TRBJ1-3
TGCGCCAGCAGCTTGGAAGTTTGGGCGAGCTCTGGAAACACCATATATTTT
CASSLEVWASSGNTIYF
>TRBV2|-|16|-|TRBJ1-6
TGTGCCAGCTCCAGGGACACGGGGCAACAGAATTCACCCCTCCACTTT
CASSRDTGQQNSPLHF
>TRBV6-5|few|15|TRBD1|TRBJ2-7
TGTGCCAGCAGACCCCAGGGGGTTGCTACCTACGAGCAGTACTTC
CASRPQGVATYEQYF
>TRBV2|-|15|-|TRBJ1-6
TGTGCCAGCAGTCCCGAGGTGGTTTTTAATTCACCCCTCCACTTT
CASSPEVVFNSPLHF
>TRBV3-1/TRBV3-2|-|15|TRBD1|TRBJ1-5
TGTGCCAGCAGCCAAGGGACAGGGTCCAATCAGCCCCAGCATTTT
CASSQGTGSNQPQHF
>TRBV11-2|-|14|TRBD1|TRBJ2-1
TGTGCCAGCAGCGCGGGACAGGGGATAAGTGAGCAGTTCTTC
CASSAGQGISEQFF
>TRBV7-7|-|13|TRBD1|TRBJ2-5
TGTGCTAGCAGTTTAGACAGGGAGGAGACCCAGTACTTC
CASSLDREETQYF
>TRBV6-5|-|14|TRBD1|TRBJ1-2
TGTGCCAGCAGCAAACAGGGGGCTCGATATGGCTACACCTTC
CASSKQGARYGYTF
>TRBV19|-|14|TRBD1|TRBJ1-1
TGTGCCAGTAGTAGAGGACAGGCGAACACTGAGGCTTTCTTT
CASSRGQANTEAFF
>TRBV27|-|13|-|TRBJ1-2
TGTGCCAGCAGCCCAACAGGGTTGAAGGGCTACACCTTC
CASSPTGLKGYTF
>TRBV7-8|-|13|-|TRBJ2-7
TGTGCCAGCAGCTTAGACACAGCCTACGAGCAGTACTTC
CASSLDTAYEQYF
>TRBV4-3|-|13|-|TRBJ2-7
TGCGCCAGCAGTCCTACGAGCTCCTACGAGCAGTACTTC
CASSPTSSYEQYF
>TRBV5-5|-|13|-|TRBJ2-7
TGTGCCAGCAGCTTGGCAGTGACCTACGAGCAGTACTTC
CASSLAVTYEQYF
>TRBV24-1|-|16|TRBD2|TRBJ2-2
TGTGCCACCAGTGATTCTGCGGGGGCGAACACCGGGGAGCTGTTTTTT
CATSDSAGANTGELFF
>TRBV3-1/TRBV3-2|few|14|-|TRBJ1-6
TGTGCCAGCAGCCAAAGGTCCGAGCGGTCACCCCTCCACTTT
CASSQRSERSPLHF
>TRBV5-5|-|19|-|TRBJ1-6
TGTGCCAGCAGCTTCGGGAGCCACAACCCGAGCTCCTATAATTCACCCCTCCACTTT
CASSFGSHNPSSYNSPLHF
>TRBV7-8|-|16|-|TRBJ1-3
TGTGCCAGCAGCGAACAAGGGGTGGCGATAGGAAACACCATATATTTT
CASSEQGVAIGNTIYF
>TRBV3-1/TRBV3-2|-|13|-|TRBJ2-1
TGTGCCAGCAGCCAAGAGTTCGGTTATGAGCAGTTCTTC
CASSQEFGYEQFF
>TRBV7-2|-|14|-|TRBJ1-5
TGTGCCAGCAGCTTAACTTATAGCAATCAGCCCCAGCATTTT
CASSLTYSNQPQHF
>TRBV3-1/TRBV3-2|-|16|-|TRBJ2-7
TGTGCCAGCAGCCACGTGAGACACAGGGCCGCGACCGAGCAGTACTTC
CASSHVRHRAATEQYF
>TRBV2|-|14|-|TRBJ1-1
TGTGCCAGCAGCCTCACCGACATGGCCATTGAAGCTTTCTTT
CASSLTDMAIEAFF
>TRBV5-4|-|15|-|TRBJ1-2
TGTGCCAGCAGCTTGGAGTACGTCAGGGACTATGGCTACACCTTC
CASSLEYVRDYGYTF
>TRBV11-2|-|17|-|TRBJ1-3
TGTGCCAGCAGCTTAGGGTCGGGGATTTTCTCTGGAAACACCATATATTTT
CASSLGSGIFSGNTIYF
>TRBV12-5|-|16|-|TRBJ1-5
TGTGCTAGTGGTTCGCAGACAGGCGGCGTCAATCAGCCCCAGCATTTT
CASGSQTGGVNQPQHF
>TRBV10-3|-|16|-|TRBJ1-1
TGTGCCATCAGTGACCCGACAGAATTCATGAACACTGAAGCTTTCTTT
CAISDPTEFMNTEAFF
>TRBV19|few|14|-|TRBJ1-5
TGTGCCAGTAGTATATGGGCGAGCAATCAGCCCCAGCATTTT
CASSIWASNQPQHF
>TRBV2|once|14|TRBD1|TRBJ1-2
TGTGCCAGCAGTGATTCAGGGGGCAGTAGGGGCTACACCTTC
CASSDSGGSRGYTF
>TRBV2|-|16|-|TRBJ2-6
TGTGCCAGCAGAGGAGGGGTGATCTCTGGGGCCAACGTCCTGACTTTC
CASRGGVISGANVLTF
>TRBV25-1|once|13|-|TRBJ1-1
TGTGCCAGCAGTGAGCGGGGGAACACTGAAGCTTTCTTT
CASSERGNTEAFF
>TRBV7-2|-|18|-|TRBJ1-6
TGTGCCAGCAGCGCGACCTACAGGACCAGCTCCTATAATTCACCCCTCCACTTT
CASSATYRTSSYNSPLHF
>TRBV11-3|-|15|TRBD2|TRBJ2-3
TGTGCCAGCAAAGGGCGGGGGACCAAAACAGATACGCAGTATTTT
CASKGRGTKTDTQYF
>TRBV5-4|once|16|-|TRBJ2-3
TGTGCCAGCAGCCTACGCTCAGGGGGGACCACAGATACGCAGTATTTT
CASSLRSGGTTDTQYF
>TRBV3-1/TRBV3-2|-|12|-|TRBJ2-5
TGTGCCAGCAGCCCAGCGAGAGAGACCCAGTACTTC
CASSPARETQYF
>TRBV10-3|-|12|-|TRBJ1-1
TGTGCCATCAGTATTACCGGTACTGAAGCTTTCTTT
CAISITGTEAFF